The present T cell receptor beta chain was sequenced within a study of PD-1 blockade in mismatch repair-deficient tumors. This clone has more than one count but fewer than ten. This CDR3 has 12 amino acids. The V end was cut by 9 bases, the J end by 4 bases, with 10 bases between. CDR1 is LNHDA and CDR2 is SQIVND in the germline V gene (reference sequence). Here immunoSEQ multiplex PCR was the method, and the copy in TCRdb shows in-frame clones only, minus some. The repertoire includes roughly 49,000 clones, roughly 82% of them detected once, and roughly 3.4% sits in the top ten. The chain couples TRBV19 to TRBJ2-1; tentative D call: TRBD1 (6 bases). The source was PBMCs, collected before pembrolizumab treatment. The origin of this receptor is an adult with mismatch repair-deficient cancer. The CDR3 reads CARATGYNEQFF. The CDR3 DNA reads TGTGCCAGAGCTACAGGGTACAATGAGCAGTTCTTC.